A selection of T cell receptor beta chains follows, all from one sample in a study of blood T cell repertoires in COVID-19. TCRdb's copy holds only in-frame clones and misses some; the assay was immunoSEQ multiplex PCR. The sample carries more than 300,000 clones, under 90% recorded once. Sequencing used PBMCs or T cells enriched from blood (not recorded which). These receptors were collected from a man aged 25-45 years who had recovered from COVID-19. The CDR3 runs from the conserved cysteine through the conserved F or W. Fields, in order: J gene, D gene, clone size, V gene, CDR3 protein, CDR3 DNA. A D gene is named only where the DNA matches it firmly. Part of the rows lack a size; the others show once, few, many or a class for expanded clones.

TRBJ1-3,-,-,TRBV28,CASSRAGLSSGNTIYF,TGTGCCAGCAGTAGGGCAGGGCTATCCTCTGGAAACACCATATATTTT
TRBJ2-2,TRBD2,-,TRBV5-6,CASSLGGRSTGELFF,TGTGCCAGCAGCTTAGGCGGGAGGAGCACCGGGGAGCTGTTTTTT
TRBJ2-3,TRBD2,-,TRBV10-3,CAISESPASGGTDTQYF,TGTGCCATCAGTGAGTCCCCGGCTAGCGGGGGCACAGATACGCAGTATTTT
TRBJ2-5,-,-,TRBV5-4,CASSLFSPGDFETQYF,TGTGCCAGCAGCTTGTTTTCGCCAGGGGATTTCGAGACCCAGTACTTC
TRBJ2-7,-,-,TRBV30,CAWSATTYEQYF,TGTGCCTGGAGTGCGACAACCTACGAGCAGTACTTC
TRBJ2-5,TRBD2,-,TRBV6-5,CASSPIAGGETQYF,TGTGCCAGCAGTCCTATAGCGGGGGGAGAGACCCAGTACTTC
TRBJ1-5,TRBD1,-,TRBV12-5,CASGSSGGLGNQPQHF,TGTGCTAGTGGTTCCTCAGGGGGCCTGGGCAATCAGCCCCAGCATTTT
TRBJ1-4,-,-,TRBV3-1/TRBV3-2,CASSRRETHEKLFF,TGTGCCAGCAGCCGAAGGGAGACTCATGAAAAACTGTTTTTT
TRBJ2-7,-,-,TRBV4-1,CASSQGGLAESSYEQYF,TGCGCCAGCAGCCAAGGGGGGCTAGCGGAAAGCTCCTACGAGCAGTACTTC
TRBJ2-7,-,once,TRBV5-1,CASSLGGGKYEQYF,TGCGCCAGCAGCTTGGGTGGGGGGAAATACGAGCAGTACTTC
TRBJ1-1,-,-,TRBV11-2,CASSLGAGLMNTEAFF,TGTGCCAGCAGCTTAGGGGCAGGGCTCATGAACACTGAAGCTTTCTTT
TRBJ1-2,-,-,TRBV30,CAWSRGNYGYTF,TGTGCCTGGAGTCGGGGAAACTATGGCTACACCTTC
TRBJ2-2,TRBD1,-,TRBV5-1,CASSFLTGAGGELFF,TGCGCCAGCAGCTTCTTGACAGGGGCCGGCGGGGAGCTGTTTTTT
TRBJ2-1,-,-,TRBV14,CASAGAYNEQFF,TGTGCCAGCGCTGGAGCTTACAATGAGCAGTTCTTC
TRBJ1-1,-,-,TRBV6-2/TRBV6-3,CASSYEVEAFF,TGTGCCAGCAGTTACGAGGTCGAAGCTTTCTTT
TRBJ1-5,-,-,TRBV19,CASRVGAGQPQHF,TGTGCCAGCCGGGTGGGGGCGGGCCAGCCCCAGCATTTT
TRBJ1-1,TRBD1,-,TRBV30,CAWRSRDSEAFF,TGTGCCTGGCGGTCCAGGGACAGTGAAGCTTTCTTT
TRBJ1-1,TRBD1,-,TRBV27,CASSNPGQDLNTEAFF,TGTGCCAGCAGTAACCCCGGACAGGATTTGAACACTGAAGCTTTCTTT
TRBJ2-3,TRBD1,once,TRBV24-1,CATSDPPGGNTQYF,TGTGCCACCAGTGATCCCCCAGGGGGAAATACGCAGTATTTT
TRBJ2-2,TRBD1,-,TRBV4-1,CASSPLGTGVRTGELFF,TGCGCCAGCAGCCCACTAGGGACAGGGGTACGGACCGGGGAGCTGTTTTTT
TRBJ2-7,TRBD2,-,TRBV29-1,CSVSGRDSYEQYF,TGCAGCGTGAGCGGGAGAGACTCCTACGAGCAGTACTTC
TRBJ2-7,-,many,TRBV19,CASSIGGDKMFYEQYF,TGTGCCAGTAGTATAGGTGGGGACAAAATGTTCTACGAGCAGTACTTC
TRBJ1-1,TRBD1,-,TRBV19,CASSNHPWDRGLVTEAFF,TGTGCCAGTAGTAACCACCCGTGGGACAGGGGGCTGGTCACTGAAGCTTTCTTT
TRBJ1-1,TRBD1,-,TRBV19,CASRLPGGGTEAFF,TGTGCCAGTAGGCTACCAGGGGGCGGGACTGAAGCTTTCTTT
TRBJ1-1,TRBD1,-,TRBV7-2,CASSWGQMNTEAFF,TGTGCCAGCAGCTGGGGACAGATGAACACTGAAGCTTTCTTT
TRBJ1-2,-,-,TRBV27,CASSLSMGGSVPYGYTF,TGTGCCAGCAGTTTATCGATGGGGGGATCCGTCCCCTATGGCTACACCTTC
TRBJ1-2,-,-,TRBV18,CASSPVGDYGYTF,TGTGCCAGCTCACCGGTAGGGGACTATGGCTACACCTTC
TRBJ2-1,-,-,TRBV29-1,CSVGETGAYNEQFF,TGCAGCGTCGGGGAGACAGGAGCCTACAATGAGCAGTTCTTC